The subject of this entry is one T cell receptor beta chain. The sample comes from a study of blood T cell repertoires in COVID-19. The wider study: From the United States, Italy and Spain came samples of acute and convalescent COVID-19. T cells, B-cell-depleted T cells, or PBMCs supplied cDNA or gDNA.

Per germline, CDR1 LNHDA and CDR2 SQIVND (reference sequence). The ends were cut back, 9 bases at V and 6 bases at J, with 20 bases in the middle. The CDR3 runs to 14 residues. Using immunoSEQ multiplex PCR, the repertoire was profiled, and TCRdb retains in-frame clones only, with some absent. The sample lists around 120,000 clones; roughly nine tenths were seen once. The sequenced sample consisted of peripheral blood. The sequence derives from a man in his fifties or sixties with active COVID-19. The rearrangement uses TRBV19 and TRBJ2-5; a weak D match, TRBD1 (6 bases). CDR3 nucleotides: TGTGCCAGCCGACCACAGGGCGCCTCGAAGACCCAGTACTTC. Amino acid sequence: CASRPQGASKTQYF.